Here is one T cell receptor (beta chain) with its context. No antigen is known for it. Primers for the PCR totalled 60 Vbeta and 13 Jbeta. Repertoires were generated with immunoSEQ multiplex PCR, while TCRdb's copy carries only in-frame clones and drops some. The sample consists of roughly 120,000 clones, 73% of them appearing once. These data originate in a study of cytomegalovirus exposure and HLA in healthy donors. Study conclusions and caveats: There were 150 to 200 TCR beta chains listed as cytomegalovirus-associated.

The V gene's germline CDR1 is SGHTA and CDR2 FQGNSA. V lost 5 bases to trimming and J lost 1 base; unmatched junction nucleotides: 9. The CDR3 contains 16 residues. The sequencing input was PBMCs. The TCR originated in a middle-aged woman in good health and CMV-seropositive. This chain joins TRBV7-2 and TRBJ2-7; the match to TRBD2 covers 9 bases. CDR3 sequence (DNA): TGTGCCAGCAGCATACTAGGCGGGAGGGAATCCTACGAGCAGTACTTC. This gives the protein CASSILGGRESYEQYF.